What follows is one T cell receptor beta chain and its context. Clones were sequenced by immunoSEQ multiplex PCR, and TCRdb holds only the in-frame ones, with some missing. Here the sample spans 130,000 to 150,000 clones, roughly 89% being singletons. The V end lost 3 bases, the J end lost 4 bases, and 6 bases lay between the germline ends. The germline gives CDR1 KGHSH, CDR2 LQKENI. The CDR3 contains 12 residues. The data were obtained in a study of blood T cell repertoires in COVID-19. Study in general: Acute-phase and convalescent COVID-19 samples originated in the United States, Italy and Spain. T cells, B-cell-depleted T cells, or PBMCs supplied cDNA or gDNA.

The sequence was obtained from a human donor in a cohort sampled during active COVID-19. This chain uses TRBV18 with TRBJ1-1; D might be TRBD1 (5 bases). Specimen: peripheral blood. CDR3 protein: CASSPQGTEAFF. As DNA, the CDR3 is TGTGCCAGCTCACCTCAGGGCACTGAAGCTTTCTTT.